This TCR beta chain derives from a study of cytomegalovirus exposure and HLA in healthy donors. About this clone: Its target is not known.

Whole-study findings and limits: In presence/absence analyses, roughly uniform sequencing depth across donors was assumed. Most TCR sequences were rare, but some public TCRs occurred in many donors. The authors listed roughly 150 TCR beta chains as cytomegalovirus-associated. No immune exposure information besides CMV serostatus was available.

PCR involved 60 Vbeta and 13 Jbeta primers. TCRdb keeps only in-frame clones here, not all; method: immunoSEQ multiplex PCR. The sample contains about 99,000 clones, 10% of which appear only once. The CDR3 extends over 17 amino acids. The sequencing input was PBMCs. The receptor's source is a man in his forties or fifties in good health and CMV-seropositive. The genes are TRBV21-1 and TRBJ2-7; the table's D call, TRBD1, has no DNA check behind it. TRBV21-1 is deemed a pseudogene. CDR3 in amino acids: CASSKEKNRGDSYEQYF. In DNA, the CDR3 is TGTGCCAGCAGCAAGGAAAAAAACAGGGGAGACTCCTACGAGCAGTACTTC.